This TCR beta chain was sequenced during a study of T cells in Graves' hyperthyroidism and ophthalmopathy. Study results and limitations: Ophthalmopathy was predicted by the model a median of about 6.5 months ahead of onset. In the blood, most expanded thyroid clonotypes above 0.001 appeared as well.

The CDR3 regions of TCR beta were amplified from RNA transcripts. An initial round of RT-PCR targeting the TCR CDR3 relied on the HTBI primer set. TCRdb reprocessed the multiplex PCR reads with MiXCR, giving one entry per CDR3 protein. The table records around 300,000 distinct CDR3 sequences, 14% of them present only once. Trimming removed 4 bases from V and 2 bases from J, with 9 bases in between. The V gene's germline CDR1 is LNHNV and CDR2 YYDKDF (reference sequence). This CDR3 is built from 14 residues. Only a few counts were recorded for this clonotype. Its cognate antigen is unknown. The sequencing sample was made of blood. The rearrangement links TRBV15 to TRBJ1-3; possibly TRBD1 for D (6 bases). This clonotype was obtained from a woman in her twenties or thirties with Graves' hyperthyroidism. In nucleotides, the CDR3 is TGTGCCACCAGCAACAGGGAAACTGGAAACACCATATATTTT. Translation gives CATSNRETGNTIYF.